The 30 T cell receptor beta chains listed next were all sequenced from one sample in a study of T cell repertoires in cytomegalovirus infection. These TCRs are of unknown antigen specificity. TCRdb analysed the reads with MiXCR anew, one entry per CDR3 protein. The table has some 800,000 distinct CDR3 sequences, 29% seen once. This sample comprised cultured CD8+ T cells from PBMCs, obtained from culture after CMV antigen stimulation. These receptors all stem from a human donor in good health (CMV status not recorded). Some clones in this sample may be carry-over from other donors' samples.

The rearrangement uses TRBV7-6 and TRBJ2-1; 8 bases map to TRBD1. The CDR3 is 14 amino acids. Germline lookup yields CDR1 SGHVS and CDR2 FNYEAQ. V gave up 1 base and J gave up 7 bases; unmatched junction bases: 3. The CDR3 protein is CASSLVDRENEQFF. CDR3 coding DNA: TGTGCCAGCAGCTTAGTGGACAGGGAAAATGAGCAGTTCTTC.

The J gene is TRBJ2-7, the V gene TRBV12-3 or TRBV12-4; 8 nucleotides agree with TRBD2. After removal of 6 bases from V and 0 bases from J, the junction contained 7 bases not matched to a gene. The length of the CDR3 is 15 residues. CDR3 protein: CASRVLAGTSYEQYF. The CDR3 coding sequence is TGTGCCAGCAGGGTTTTAGCGGGGACCTCCTACGAGCAGTACTTC.

This rearrangement joins TRBV20-1 to TRBJ2-7; a possible D gene is TRBD2 (5 bases). V shed 6 bases and J shed 0 bases, with 12 bases lying between them. The CDR3 runs 13 residues. The germline gives CDR1 DFQATT, CDR2 SNEGSKA (reference sequence). CDR3 bases: TGCAGTGCCTCCGGGGTAAGCTCCTACGAGCAGTACTTC. The encoded protein is CSASGVSSYEQYF.

This clonotype came up a few times. Mismatch with germline at one junction end may stem from a read error. CDR3 in DNA: TGTGCCAGCAGCCGCCGGGACAGGGAATACAATGAGCAGTTTTTC. It translates to CASSRRDREYNEQFF. The genes are TRBV14 and TRBJ2-1, with 9 bases fitting TRBD1. CDR3 length: 15 residues. In germline, CDR1 is SGHDN, CDR2 FVKESK.

This clonotype was detected many times. The V gene is TRBV12-3 or TRBV12-4, the J gene TRBJ1-1; 7 bases agree with TRBD1. The CDR3 is 14 amino acids. J gave up 4 bases and V 5 bases, and 7 bases lay outside the gene matches. The CDR3 sequence is CASSRGTALTEAFF. CDR3 DNA: TGTGCCAGCAGTAGAGGGACAGCCCTCACTGAAGCTTTCTTT.

The chain joins TRBV3-1 to TRBJ2-5; D gene ambiguous. Trimming removed 0 bases from V and 2 bases from J, with 16 bases in between. CDR1 LGHDT and CDR2 YNNKEL come from the germline V gene (reference sequence). The CDR3 sequence is 17 residues long. CDR3 DNA sequence: TGTGCCAGCAGCCAAGATGCCCCATTTGGGCCACAAGAGACCCAGTACTTC. Its protein is CASSQDAPFGPQETQYF.

This clonotype was observed a few times. The V gene is TRBV7-6, the J gene TRBJ2-3; 12 bases agree with TRBD2. Germline trimming cut 5 bases from V and 4 bases from J; bases unmatched to any gene: 4. CDR3 length equals 15 residues. Germline loops: CDR1 SGHVS, CDR2 FNYEAQ. CDR3 in DNA: TGTGCCAGCAGCCGGACTAGCGGGGCCTCAGATACGCAGTATTTT. It translates to CASSRTSGASDTQYF.

In its sample, this clonotype was seen many times. The rearrangement uses TRBV6-5 and TRBJ1-6; no definite D call. The CDR3 runs to 16 residues. The V end was cut by 0 bases, the J end by 0 bases, with 6 bases between. The germline V gene encodes CDR1 MNHEY and CDR2 SVGAGI. The CDR3 here is CASSYSRSSYNSPLHF. As DNA, the CDR3 is TGTGCCAGCAGTTACTCGAGGAGCTCCTATAATTCACCCCTCCACTTT.

The chain employs TRBV5-4 and TRBJ1-3; D is possibly TRBD1 (5 bases). V lost 9 bases and J 4 bases, leaving 14 bases between the germline ends. The CDR3 loop spans 13 amino acids. Looked up from germline, CDR1 is SGHNT and CDR2 is YYREEE (reference sequence). The CDR3, as DNA: TGTGCCACCTCGGAGGGGACCGGAAACACCATATATTTT. Translated, it gives CATSEGTGNTIYF. Filled out from reference TRBV5-4 and TRBJ1-3, the complete variable domain reads ETGVTQSPTHLIKTRGQQVTLRCSSQSGHNTVSWYQQALGQGPQFIFQYYREEENGRGNFPPRFSGLQFPNYSSELNVNALELDDSALYLCATSEGTGNTIYFGEGSWLTVV.

This rearrangement joins TRBV7-6 to TRBJ2-2, with TRBD1 as a possible D gene (7 bases). This CDR3 contains 12 residues. Germline assignment: CDR1 SGHVS and CDR2 FNYEAQ. V lost 8 bases to trimming and J lost 5 bases, with 9 bases between them. The CDR3 coding sequence is TGTGCCAGCCAGGGGGGTACCGGGGAGCTGTTTTTT. This codes for CASQGGTGELFF.

J is TRBJ2-1 and V is TRBV9; D gene ambiguous. CDR3 length: 13 residues. Trimming cost V 0 bases and J 5 bases, with 6 bases left between them. CDR1 and CDR2 (germline): SGDLS, YYNGEE. The CDR3 region is CASSVGGNNEQFF. The DNA of the CDR3 is TGTGCCAGCAGCGTAGGTGGCAACAATGAGCAGTTCTTC.

This clonotype was counted many times. This chain joins TRBV7-2 and TRBJ1-5; weak D call: TRBD1 (5 bases). The CDR3 has 18 amino acids. Germline lookup yields CDR1 SGHTA and CDR2 FQGNSA. Trimming cost V 1 base and J 0 bases, with 16 bases left between them. CDR3 protein: CASSLEDIGGYSNQPQHF. The CDR3 bases are TGTGCCAGCAGCTTAGAGGACATTGGGGGTTATAGCAATCAGCCCCAGCATTTT.

The rearrangement uses TRBV27 and TRBJ1-1; TRBD1 matches at 7 bases. Per germline, CDR1 MNHEY and CDR2 SMNVEV (reference sequence). V shed 5 bases and J 5 bases; nucleotides not matched to a gene: 14. This CDR3 is built from 16 residues. The CDR3 DNA is TGTGCCAGCAGTGCGTCAGGGGGGGATAAGAAAACTGAAGCTTTCTTT. This gives the protein CASSASGGDKKTEAFF.

This clonotype has more than one count but fewer than ten. The rearrangement links TRBV7-6 to TRBJ1-1; 7 bases map to TRBD1. V gave up 6 bases and J gave up 5 bases; unmatched junction bases: 12. Germline V gives CDR1 SGHVS, CDR2 FNYEAQ. The CDR3 is made up of 15 amino acids. The CDR3 sequence: CASRPFHQTGTEAFF. In DNA form, the CDR3 reads TGTGCCAGCAGACCCTTCCACCAGACAGGGACTGAAGCTTTCTTT.

The chain recombines TRBV27 with TRBJ2-3; D may be TRBD2 (5 bases). V lost 3 bases and J 3 bases, leaving 16 bases between the germline ends. The CDR3 consists of 16 residues. CDR1 MNHEY and CDR2 SMNVEV come from the germline V gene (reference sequence). The CDR3 sequence: CASSLDEGGRTDTQYF. The DNA of the CDR3 is TGTGCCAGCAGTTTGGATGAGGGTGGAAGGACAGATACGCAGTATTTT.

This clonotype was counted many times. V usage is TRBV27 and J usage is TRBJ2-3, with D unclear. V dropped 4 bases and J dropped 6 bases, with 11 bases sitting between them. There are 13 residues in the CDR3. The germline gives CDR1 MNHEY, CDR2 SMNVEV (reference sequence). This CDR3 is CASSWSLADTQYF. In DNA, the CDR3 is TGTGCCAGCAGTTGGAGTTTGGCTGATACGCAGTATTTT.

The rearrangement uses TRBV7-2 and TRBJ2-7, with D unclear. The V gene's germline CDR1 is SGHTA and CDR2 FQGNSA. Trimming took off 3 bases at V and 5 bases at J, with 5 bases between the two ends. The CDR3 has 11 residues. The CDR3 bases are TGTGCCAGCAGCTTTCGCCACGAGCAGTACGTC. Translation: CASSFRHEQYV.

This clonotype showed up just a few times. V gene TRBV6-1 combines with J gene TRBJ1-1; D is uncertain. Trimming stripped 3 bases from V and 4 bases from J, with 18 bases between. The CDR3 spans 16 residues. Germline V gene lookup returns CDR1 MNHNS and CDR2 SASEGT. This CDR3 reads CASSDDGDLWSTEAFF. The CDR3, as DNA: TGTGCCAGCAGTGACGACGGGGATCTATGGAGCACTGAAGCTTTCTTT.

The rearrangement joins TRBV12-3 or TRBV12-4 to TRBJ1-5, with D perhaps TRBD1 (6 bases). Trimming removed 3 bases at V and 9 bases at J, with 12 bases between. The CDR3 has 13 residues. The CDR3 is CASSLTQGLPQHF. As DNA, the CDR3 is TGTGCCAGCAGTTTGACACAGGGCCTGCCCCAGCATTTT.

There are many counts of this clonotype. The V gene is TRBV12-3 or TRBV12-4, the J gene TRBJ1-2; D not resolved. The CDR3 loop spans 12 amino acids. V was clipped by 3 bases and J by 8 bases, with 10 bases between them. The CDR3 sequence is CASSFGRLGYTF. The CDR3 DNA is TGTGCCAGCAGTTTTGGCCGGTTGGGCTACACCTTC.

The rearrangement joins TRBV23-1 to TRBJ2-1; 7 nucleotides match TRBD2. TRBV23-1 is labeled an ORF, and its function is uncertain. V trimming: 3 bases; J trimming: 5 bases; junction bases outside the gene matches: 7. This CDR3 contains 15 residues. CDR3 bases: TGCGCCAGCAGTCAGCGGGAGAGAGGGGACAATGAGCAGTTCTTC. This encodes CASSQRERGDNEQFF.

The gene calls are TRBV28 and TRBJ1-5; D perhaps matches TRBD1 (5 bases). Looked up from germline, CDR1 is MDHEN and CDR2 is SYDVKM. This CDR3 spans 16 amino acids. The V gene lost 6 bases and the J gene lost 3 bases, with 18 bases spanning the gap. The CDR3 loop is CASRPTPGGINQPQHF. The CDR3, as DNA: TGTGCCAGCAGACCCACCCCGGGGGGGATCAATCAGCCCCAGCATTTT.

This clonotype was counted at least ten times. The rearrangement links TRBV7-6 to TRBJ2-3, with D unresolved. Germline assignment: CDR1 SGHVS and CDR2 FNYEAQ. The CDR3 runs to 14 residues. V dropped 1 base and J dropped 1 base, with 6 bases sitting between them. The CDR3 here is CASSLEGRTDTQYF. The CDR3 DNA follows: TGTGCCAGCAGCTTAGAGGGCCGCACAGATACGCAGTATTTT.

The chain employs TRBV29-1 and TRBJ1-2; 9 bases line up with TRBD1. The germline V gene encodes CDR1 SQVTM and CDR2 ANQGSEA. This CDR3 has 13 amino acids. Unmatched junction bases numbered 10, after V lost 6 bases and J lost 8 bases. This chain's CDR3 is CSVARDRVNGYTF. The DNA for the CDR3 is TGCAGCGTGGCCCGGGACAGGGTTAACGGCTACACCTTC.

The genes are TRBV10-3 and TRBJ2-2, with D hard to call. The V gene lost 4 bases and the J gene lost 2 bases, with 11 bases spanning the gap. The CDR3 totals 15 residues. Germline V lookup: CDR1 ENHRY, CDR2 SYGVKD. The DNA of the CDR3 is TGTGCCATCAGTGCGAAGACTCCAAACACCGGGGAGCTGTTTTTT. Translated, it gives CAISAKTPNTGELFF.

This CDR3 is CASSEFLGKNTEAFF. Written as DNA, the CDR3 is TGTGCCAGCAGTGAGTTCCTGGGGAAGAACACTGAAGCTTTCTTT. The genes are TRBV25-1 and TRBJ1-1, with D uncertain. Germline assignment: CDR1 MGHDK and CDR2 SYGVNS. Trimming took off 3 bases at V and 1 base at J, with 12 bases between the two ends. The CDR3 length is 15 residues.

This clonotype was observed a handful of times. The chain's CDR3 is CASSLSRQFSSYNEQFF. CDR3 DNA: TGTGCCAGCAGTCTATCCCGACAGTTCAGCTCCTACAATGAGCAGTTCTTC. The chain combines TRBV28 with TRBJ2-1, with D possibly being TRBD1 (5 bases). V gave up 5 bases and J gave up 0 bases, with 17 bases separating them. Germline V gene lookup returns CDR1 MDHEN and CDR2 SYDVKM. The CDR3 is made up of 17 amino acids.

This clonotype came up a few times. The J gene is TRBJ1-4, the V gene TRBV7-4; D is unresolved. The CDR3 is 11 residues long. With 5 bases removed from V and 12 bases from J, the gap between germline ends came to 10 bases. Germline V lookup: CDR1 SGHVT, CDR2 SQSDAQ. The CDR3 protein is CASSGTAELFF. CDR3 bases: TGTGCCAGCAGCGGCACGGCGGAACTGTTTTTT. Supplemented by reference TRBV7-4 and TRBJ1-4, the full variable domain reads GAGVSQSPRYKVAKRGRDVALRCDSISGHVTLYWYRQTLGQGSEVLTYSQSDAQRDKSGRPSGRFSAERPERSVSTLKIQRTEQGDSAVYLCASSGTAELFFGSGTQLSVL.

The chain couples TRBV10-3 to TRBJ2-1; maybe TRBD2 (6 bases). Germline V gene data show CDR1 as ENHRY and CDR2 as SYGVKD. The CDR3 consists of 15 residues. V was clipped by 10 bases and J by 5 bases, with 21 bases between them. The CDR3 is CATGGGAGPNNEQFF. The CDR3 nucleotides read TGTGCCACCGGGGGTGGTGCGGGGCCCAACAATGAGCAGTTCTTC.

This clonotype was observed a handful of times. V and J are TRBV20-1 and TRBJ1-3, with TRBD1 as a possible D gene (5 bases). Trimming stripped 3 bases from V and 0 bases from J, with 9 bases between. Looked up from germline, CDR1 is DFQATT and CDR2 is SNEGSKA (reference sequence). The length of the CDR3 is 14 residues. This chain's CDR3 is CSASAGPSGNTIYF. The CDR3 DNA follows: TGCAGTGCTAGTGCGGGACCCTCTGGAAACACCATATATTTT.